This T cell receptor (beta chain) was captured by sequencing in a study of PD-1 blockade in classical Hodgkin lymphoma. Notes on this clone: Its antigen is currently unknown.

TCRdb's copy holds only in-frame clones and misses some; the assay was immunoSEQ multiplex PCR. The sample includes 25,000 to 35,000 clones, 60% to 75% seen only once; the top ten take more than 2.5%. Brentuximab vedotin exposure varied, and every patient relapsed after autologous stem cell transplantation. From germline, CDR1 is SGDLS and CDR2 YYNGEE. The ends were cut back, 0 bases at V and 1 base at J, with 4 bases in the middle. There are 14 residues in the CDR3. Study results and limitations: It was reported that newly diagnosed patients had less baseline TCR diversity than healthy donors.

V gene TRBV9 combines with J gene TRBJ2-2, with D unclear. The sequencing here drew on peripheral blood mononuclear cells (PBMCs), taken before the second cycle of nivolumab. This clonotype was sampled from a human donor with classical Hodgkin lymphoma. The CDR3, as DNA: TGTGCCAGCAGCGTAGAAGGGAACACCGGGGAGCTGTTTTTT. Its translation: CASSVEGNTGELFF.